This T cell receptor (beta chain) was observed in a study of identical twins. This clonotype was seen a handful of times. TCRdb fed the 5' RACE reads into MiXCR, producing one record per CDR3 protein. Here the sample spans hundreds of thousands of distinct CDR3 sequences, approximately 25% being singletons. Germline V CDR1 and CDR2: MNHNS, SASEGT. The CDR3 is made up of 14 amino acids. The junction had 4 bases not matched to a gene; V was cut back by 6 bases and J by 2 bases. This sample also belongs to another study, concerning T cells expressing NK-cell markers. As that report states: Eight donors were sequenced, of whom seven were HCMV-seropositive, while the remaining one was HCMV-seronegative.

The sample comprised CD4+ T cells sorted from blood. This TCR was sampled from a woman under 30 in good health. The chain employs TRBV6-1 and TRBJ2-3; 8 bases line up with TRBD2. In DNA, the CDR3 is TGTGCCAGCAGAATAGCGGGAAACACAGATACGCAGTATTTT. Protein: CASRIAGNTDTQYF.